Following are 2 T cell receptor beta chains from one sample sequenced in a study of T cell responses to AZD1222 COVID-19 vaccine. Clones were read by immunoSEQ multiplex PCR, and TCRdb kept only the in-frame ones, dropping some. The sample includes roughly 96,000 clones, around 89% of them seen just once. This specimen consisted of peripheral blood, obtained 28 days after the second AZD1222 dose. The receptor source for this set is an adult who received the AZD1222 COVID-19 vaccine.

V and J are TRBV29-1 and TRBJ1-2; 9 nucleotides match TRBD1. Unmatched junction bases numbered 7, after V lost 6 bases and J lost 5 bases. Per germline, CDR1 SQVTM and CDR2 ANQGSEA. The CDR3 is 13 residues long. Here the CDR3 reads CSVAQDRGYGYTF. As DNA, the CDR3 is TGCAGCGTGGCCCAGGACAGGGGATATGGCTACACCTTC.

The CDR3 bases are TGCGCCAGCAGCCCCATTACAGGGCGCGACGAGCAGTACTTC. This gives the protein CASSPITGRDEQYF. V usage is TRBV4-3 and J usage is TRBJ2-7; a weak D match, TRBD1 (6 bases). The CDR3 extends over 14 amino acids. Germline V CDR1 and CDR2: LGHNA, YSLEER. V lost 4 bases and J lost 5, with 15 bases in between.